This T cell receptor (beta chain) was found in a study of T cell changes during pregnancy in multiple sclerosis (dated by TCRdb to about 2019). For context, the study as a whole: In women with multiple sclerosis, the researchers looked at how the T cell repertoire shifted as pregnancy progressed.

The library was built by means of the immunoSEQ multiplex PCR assay. TCRdb obtained this table from immuneACCESS and retained in-frame rearrangements with V and J assigned. These tables miss some clones; where compared with another copy, unresolved V genes account for less than half of the shortfall, and the remainder is unexplained. For this sample the table gives 30,000 to 40,000 clones, of which nearly 90% were detected only once. The ten most abundant clones make up about 0.51% of the sample. About this clone itself: Its antigen is currently not known. The record has no base qualities; no much larger clone is one base away.

The CDR3 goes from the cysteine to the phenylalanine over 15 residues. Only the CDR3 region is kept as DNA, spanning 45 bases read in frame from base 1. V lost 5 bases and J lost 5 bases, and the count of bases not matched to a germline gene is 10. In the germline V gene, CDR1 corresponds to SGHVS and CDR2 to FNYEAQ. The clonotype originates from a female donor with multiple sclerosis, enrolled in a pregnancy study. This chain is built from TRBV7-6 and TRBJ2-5; a stretch of 8 junction bases matches TRBD1. Here the sequenced sample was CD4+ T cells from peripheral blood mononuclear cells, taken in the second trimester of pregnancy. The nucleotide sequence is given as TGTGCCAGCAGCCGAACTCAGGGGGCGCTGGAGACCCAGTACTTC. Translation gives CASSRTQGALETQYF.